Listed below are T cell receptor beta chains from one sample, sequenced in a study of T-cell reconstitution after alpha-beta-depleted transplantation in children. TCRdb analysed the PCR reads with MiXCR anew, one entry per CDR3 protein. The repertoire consists of hundreds of thousands of distinct CDR3 sequences, with approximately 12% occurring once and the leading ten covering around 6.1%. Sequenced material: PBMCs from the stem cell graft donor, taken from the stem cell graft. The receptor set was obtained from a human donor who donated a stem cell graft to a child with combined immunodeficiency. CDR3s leave out the opening cysteine and the closing phenylalanine or tryptophan.

>TRBV6-5|TRBJ1-5|13
ASSYSDRANQPQH
>TRBV10-3|TRBJ2-7|13
AISDRTTGIGEQY
>TRBV6-1|TRBJ2-3|12
ASSGSHGGYTQY
>TRBV5-1|TRBJ2-5|12
ATQREPYQETQY
>TRBV14|TRBJ2-7|16
ASSQGGSGQLTTYEQY
>TRBV27|TRBJ1-2|12
ASSRGGPHYGYT
>TRBV7-9|TRBJ1-1|12
ASSSGGVNTEAF
>TRBV19|TRBJ2-1|13
ASSTSRAGNNEQF
>TRBV5-5|TRBJ2-5|12
ASSPGQGIETQY
>TRBV5-1|TRBJ2-7|13
ASSLAGGQGDEQY
>TRBV4-3|TRBJ2-3|10
ASSLGPSAQY
>TRBV10-3|TRBJ1-1|10
ATIGQETEAF
>TRBV7-8|TRBJ1-1|14
ASSPRLQGGGTEAF
>TRBV5-6|TRBJ2-7|16
ASSSYRGQGRGGNEQY
>TRBV6-5|TRBJ2-1|13
ASSYSTGGSNEQF
>TRBV3-1|TRBJ1-1|11
ASSQGAGTEAF
>TRBV4-3|TRBJ2-7|12
ASSQGTSPGEQY
>TRBV21-1|TRBJ1-1|12
ASIWDPMNTEAF
>TRBV4-2|TRBJ2-3|14
ASSQVLAGAADTQY
>TRBV5-6|TRBJ2-3|14
ASSLEGQGITDTQY
>TRBV7-8|TRBJ1-2|11
ASSLERRKEST
>TRBV29-1|TRBJ2-5|11
SVEPAGKWAQY
>TRBV5-5|TRBJ2-3|15
ASSLRTGLRSTDTQY
>TRBV12-3/TRBV12-4|TRBJ1-2|13
AIWDRGDSNYGYT
>TRBV10-2|TRBJ2-1|15
ASSDQVGSASYNEQF
>TRBV6-5|TRBJ1-2|12
ASSWTGGTYGYT
>TRBV19|TRBJ2-4|15
ASSNPLRGLAKNIQY
>TRBV5-1|TRBJ2-1|14
ASSLLTGSSYNEQF
>TRBV27|TRBJ2-2|11
ASSPWIAGELF
>TRBV9|TRBJ2-1|13
ASSGTSGGYNEQF
>TRBV20-1|TRBJ2-3|11
SDRDRGLDTQY
>TRBV29-1|TRBJ2-7|11
SVELGRDYEQY
>TRBV29-1|TRBJ2-2|14
SVRPPGQGVTGELF
>TRBV29-1|TRBJ2-3|11
SVGDRSTDTQY
>TRBV20-1|TRBJ2-1|13
SARGASGGGNEQF
>TRBV3-1|TRBJ2-1|13
ASSQELDDYNEQF